One and the same sample provided the 21 T cell receptor beta chains below, sequenced in a study of T cells in localized non-small cell lung cancer. Profiling relied on immunoSEQ multiplex PCR, and the TCRdb table lists in-frame clones only, not all of them. Of about 23,000 clones in the sample, 90% were seen once. The specimen was peripheral blood, collected before any cancer treatment. The receptors come from a woman aged 40-75 years with stage I lung adenocarcinoma.

In this sample, this clone turned up once. In nucleotides, the CDR3 is TGCGCCAGCAGCAGGGGCGCGAACACCGGGGAGCTGTTTTTT. Its protein product is CASSRGANTGELFF. The V and J genes are TRBV4-3 and TRBJ2-2; D is possibly TRBD1 (5 bases). The V end was cut by 5 bases, the J end by 0 bases, with 7 bases between. Germline CDR1 reads LGHNA; CDR2 reads YSLEER. The CDR3 has 14 amino acids.

Here the CDR3 DNA reads TGTGCCAGCTCACTTGGGGCTGGGGCCAACGTCCTGACTTTC. Translation: CASSLGAGANVLTF. V is TRBV18 and J is TRBJ2-6; D gene unclear. V was pared by 4 bases and J by 2 bases, with 6 bases between. Germline lookup yields CDR1 KGHSH and CDR2 LQKENI. This CDR3 region has 14 residues. The full variable domain, in which reference TRBV18 and TRBJ2-6 provide the parts outside the CDR3, is NAGVMQNPRHLVRRRGQEARLRCSPMKGHSHVYWYRQLPEEGLKFMVYLQKENIIDESGMPKERFSAEFPKEGPSILRIQQVVRGDSAAYFCASSLGAGANVLTFGAGSRLTVL.

V gene TRBV9 combines with J gene TRBJ2-1, with no clear D. This CDR3 is 14 amino acids long. V shed 2 bases and J shed 6 bases, with 12 bases lying between them. Germline CDR1 SGDLS, CDR2 YYNGEE. The CDR3 DNA is TGTGCCAGCAGCGTTTCCCCCAATCCCAATGAGCAGTTCTTC. It yields the protein CASSVSPNPNEQFF.

The V call is TRBV29-1, the J call TRBJ2-4, with 7 bases identical to TRBD1. CDR1 is SQVTM and CDR2 is ANQGSEA in the germline V gene. After removal of 6 bases from V and 10 bases from J, the junction contained 9 bases not matched to a gene. There are 12 residues in the CDR3. CDR3 in amino acids: CSVGQASSIQYF. The CDR3 nucleotides read TGCAGCGTCGGACAGGCCTCCTCTATTCAGTACTTC. Looking up the rest from reference TRBV29-1 and TRBJ2-4 gives the full variable domain: SAVISQKPSRDICQRGTSLTIQCQVDSQVTMMFWYRQQPGQSLTLIATANQGSEATYESGFVIDKFPISRPNLTFSTLTVSNMSPEDSSIYLCSVGQASSIQYFGAGTRLSVL.

The V gene is TRBV28, the J gene TRBJ1-2, with 8 bases lining up with TRBD1. The V gene end was trimmed by 2 bases and the J gene end by 8 bases; junction bases not matched to a gene: 10. The CDR3 extends over 15 amino acids. Germline lookup yields CDR1 MDHEN and CDR2 SYDVKM. CDR3 bases: TGTGCCAGCAGTTTAGGGGGGCAGGGGGCGAGAGGCTACACCTTC. The encoded protein is CASSLGGQGARGYTF.

V usage is TRBV7-2 and J usage is TRBJ2-3; 13 positions agree with TRBD2. This CDR3 region has 16 residues. Trimming removed 5 bases from V and 4 bases from J; junction bases left unmatched: 6. The germline CDR1 and CDR2 sequences are SGHTA and FQGNSA. The CDR3 DNA reads TGTGCCAGCAGCCCCGGACTAGCGGGAGTAGCAGATACGCAGTATTTT. This codes for CASSPGLAGVADTQYF.

Only one count was recorded for this clone. CDR3 sequence: CASSIWGLAEAFF. CDR3 bases: TGTGCCAGTAGTATCTGGGGCTTGGCTGAAGCTTTCTTT. The chain couples TRBV19 to TRBJ1-1; the D gene is possibly TRBD1 (5 bases). The V and J ends lost 3 bases and 6 bases respectively, with 11 bases between them. Germline CDR1 reads LNHDA; CDR2 reads SQIVND (reference sequence). This CDR3 has 13 residues.

The chain carries TRBV9 and TRBJ2-5; 8 bases align to TRBD1. CDR3 length: 16 residues. Germline CDR1 is SGDLS and CDR2 is YYNGEE. V dropped 2 bases and J dropped 4; count of bases not matched to a gene: 10. CDR3 nucleotide sequence: TGTGCCAGCAGCGTGGGACAGGCCTCCGAGGGAGAGACCCAGTACTTC. It is translated as CASSVGQASEGETQYF.

This chain joins TRBV28 and TRBJ1-3; D is uncertain. Trimming cost V 5 bases and J 0 bases, with 14 bases left between them. CDR1 and CDR2 (germline): MDHEN, SYDVKM. This CDR3 is 16 amino acids long. CDR3 in DNA: TGTGCCAGCAGTCCCACAACAGAGAACTCTGGAAACACCATATATTTT. The encoded protein is CASSPTTENSGNTIYF.

The chain links TRBV6-5 to TRBJ1-1; 10 nucleotides agree with TRBD1. The CDR3 consists of 15 residues. With V trimmed by 5 bases and J by 1 base, 4 bases remained unmatched. Germline V gene data show CDR1 as MNHEY and CDR2 as SVGAGI. CDR3 bases: TGTGCCAGCAGTACGACAGGGGGCAGGAACACTGAAGCTTTCTTT. It codes for CASSTTGGRNTEAFF.

Here the CDR3 reads CASRGALGAEGKEKLFF. The CDR3 bases are TGTGCCAGCAGAGGGGCACTAGGGGCTGAAGGGAAAGAAAAACTGTTTTTT. The rearrangement uses TRBV2 and TRBJ1-4; D might be TRBD1 (5 bases). Germline CDR1 is SNHLY and CDR2 is FYNNEI. The ends were cut back, 6 bases at V and 8 bases at J, with 25 bases in the middle. This CDR3 comprises 17 residues.

V usage is TRBV7-9 and J usage is TRBJ2-5, with D possibly called TRBD1 or TRBD2 (5 bases each). The CDR3 is 14 residues long. Germline V gives CDR1 SEHNR, CDR2 FQNEAQ (reference sequence). Trimming took off 5 bases at V and 1 base at J, with 11 bases between the two ends. CDR3 nucleotide sequence: TGTGCCAGCAGCCTGAGAGGGGTCCAAGAGACCCAGTACTTC. Translated: CASSLRGVQETQYF.

This clone is medium-sized. The chain combines TRBV4-1 with TRBJ1-4; D gene uncertain. Germline lookup yields CDR1 MGHRA and CDR2 YSYEKL. CDR3 length equals 14 residues. Trimming cost V 6 bases and J 4 bases, with 12 bases left between them. The CDR3 nucleotides read TGCGCCAGCAGGGGGAGCGGAAATAATGAAAAACTGTTTTTT. This gives the protein CASRGSGNNEKLFF.

The rearrangement links TRBV28 to TRBJ1-5; D is possibly TRBD1 (6 bases). Trimming shortened V by 6 bases and J by 7 bases, and 13 bases separated the two germline ends. Germline V gene sequence: CDR1 MDHEN, CDR2 SYDVKM. The CDR3 spans 13 residues. The CDR3 sequence is CASSQGTRQPQHF. In DNA, the CDR3 is TGTGCCAGCAGCCAGGGGACGAGGCAGCCCCAGCATTTT.

The rearrangement links TRBV11-2 to TRBJ2-3; D assignment may be TRBD1 or TRBD2 (5 bases each). Germline CDR1 and CDR2: SGHAT and FQNNGV. V gave up 5 bases and J gave up 3 bases, with 15 bases separating them. The CDR3 runs to 15 residues. The CDR3 region has the DNA TGTGCCAGCAGCGGGGGTGGTTTCACGACAGATACGCAGTATTTT. Its protein is CASSGGGFTTDTQYF.

This clone was detected only once. This sequence joins TRBV14 and TRBJ1-1, with D maybe TRBD1 (5 bases). The CDR3 is 15 amino acids. V dropped 4 bases and J dropped 11 bases, with 23 bases sitting between them. From germline, CDR1 is SGHDN and CDR2 FVKESK. The CDR3 reads CASSLLDMGEFGAFF. As DNA, the CDR3 is TGTGCCAGCAGCCTCTTGGACATGGGGGAGTTTGGGGCTTTCTTT.

The J gene is TRBJ2-1, the V gene TRBV5-6; 13 bases match TRBD2. Germline trimming cut 10 bases from V and 8 bases from J; bases unmatched to any gene: 3. The CDR3 has 12 amino acids. Germline loops: CDR1 SGHDT, CDR2 YYEEEE. CDR3 loop: CAGGLAGYEQFF. CDR3 DNA sequence: TGTGCCGGGGGACTAGCGGGATATGAGCAGTTCTTC.

The V call is TRBV2, the J call TRBJ1-5, with D perhaps matching TRBD1 (5 bases). CDR3 length: 15 amino acids. The ends were cut back, 0 bases at V and 7 bases at J, with 13 bases in the middle. Germline V lookup: CDR1 SNHLY, CDR2 FYNNEI. The CDR3 sequence is CASSEALGGRQPQHF. The CDR3 bases are TGTGCCAGCAGTGAAGCGCTTGGGGGTAGGCAGCCCCAGCATTTT.

The J gene is TRBJ2-3, the V gene TRBV6-6; possible D gene TRBD2, 5 bases. The CDR3 is made up of 14 amino acids. V gave up 0 bases and J gave up 4 bases, with 8 bases separating them. The V gene's germline CDR1 is MNHNY and CDR2 SVGAGI (reference sequence). The CDR3 coding sequence is TGTGCCAGCAGTTACTCGCGGGTGGCAGATACGCAGTATTTT. It translates to CASSYSRVADTQYF.

The rearrangement joins TRBV7-2 to TRBJ2-4; the match to TRBD2 covers 7 bases. Germline assignment: CDR1 SGHTA and CDR2 FQGNSA. Trimming removed 3 bases from V and 1 base from J; junction bases left unmatched: 3. The CDR3 spans 15 residues. The DNA for the CDR3 is TGTGCCAGCAGCTTGGGGGGGAGCGCCAAAAACATTCAGTACTTC. Residues: CASSLGGSAKNIQYF.

V is TRBV7-9 and J is TRBJ2-3, with 7 bases aligning to TRBD2. The CDR3 covers 15 residues. V lost 4 bases, J lost 0 bases, and 4 bases stayed unmatched. CDR1 is SEHNR, CDR2 FQNEAQ, per germline (reference sequence). The CDR3 DNA sequence: TGTGCCAGCAGCTCGAGCGGGATTAGCACAGATACGCAGTATTTT. This encodes CASSSSGISTDTQYF.